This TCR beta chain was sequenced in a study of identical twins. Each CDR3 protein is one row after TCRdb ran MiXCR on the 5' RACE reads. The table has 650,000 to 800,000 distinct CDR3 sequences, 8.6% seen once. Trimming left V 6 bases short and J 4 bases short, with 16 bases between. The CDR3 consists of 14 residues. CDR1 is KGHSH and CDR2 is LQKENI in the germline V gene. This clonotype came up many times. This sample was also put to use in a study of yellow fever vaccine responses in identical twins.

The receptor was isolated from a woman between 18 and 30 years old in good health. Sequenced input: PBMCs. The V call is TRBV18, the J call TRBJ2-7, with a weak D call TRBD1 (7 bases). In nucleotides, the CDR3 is TGTGCCAGCTCCCCCACCGCAGGGGGGTACGAGCAGTACTTC. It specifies CASSPTAGGYEQYF.